Given below is one TCR beta chain in context. The sample belongs to a study of blood T cell repertoires in COVID-19. Sequencing was performed with immunoSEQ multiplex PCR; in TCRdb, only in-frame clones are kept and a portion is missing. The top ten hold about 4.2% of the sample, which has 340,000 or so clones, about 86% seen once. V lost 4 bases and J lost 3; bases outside the gene matches: 18. This CDR3 is built from 19 residues. Germline V gene data show CDR1 as SGHNT and CDR2 as YYREEE (reference sequence). This clonotype was sampled from a woman between 40 and 50 years old with acute COVID-19. The chain is built from TRBV5-4 and TRBJ2-7; TRBD2 matches 11 bases. The source material was PBMCs or T cells enriched from blood (not recorded which). The CDR3, as DNA: TGTGCCAGCAGCCCGGAAAGGGGGGCTAGCGGGGGGAATTTCTACGAGCAGTACTTC. Translation: CASSPERGASGGNFYEQYF.